Below are 10 T cell receptor beta chains sequenced from a single sample in a study of T cells in localized non-small cell lung cancer. The method was immunoSEQ multiplex PCR; TCRdb's version includes in-frame clones alone and lacks a portion of them. In the table there are 40,000 to 50,000 clones, 88% of which are singletons. Material: peripheral blood, obtained before any cancer treatment. The receptors were sampled from a female donor older than 55 with stage I squamous cell lung carcinoma.

This clone was seen just once. V and J are TRBV19 and TRBJ1-5; 9 bases are a match to TRBD1. Germline CDR1 is LNHDA and CDR2 is SQIVND (reference sequence). CDR3 length: 15 amino acids. V lost 4 bases and J lost 6; bases outside the gene matches: 7. Written as DNA, the CDR3 is TGTGCCAGTAGTACGGGACAGGGCGTCGGTCAGCCCCAGCATTTT. Residues: CASSTGQGVGQPQHF.

J is TRBJ2-1 and V is TRBV28, with no clear D. This CDR3 is built from 13 residues. V was shortened by 3 bases and J by 12 bases, with 15 bases between the two germline ends. Germline loops: CDR1 MDHEN, CDR2 SYDVKM. In DNA form, the CDR3 reads TGTGCCAGCAGTTTTGAGAGGCGGTGGGGGCAGTTCTTC. Translated, it gives CASSFERRWGQFF.

This clone turned up a few times. The V call is TRBV5-8, the J call TRBJ2-1; TRBD2 is a possible D gene (6 bases). V was pared by 6 bases and J by 6 bases, with 16 bases between. The CDR3 contains 14 residues. Germline CDR1 is SGHTS and CDR2 is YDEGEE. CDR3 nucleotide sequence: TGTGCCAGCACCCTGGGAGGAGGGGCCAATGAGCAGTTCTTC. Its protein is CASTLGGGANEQFF.

V is TRBV5-1 and J is TRBJ2-7; D might be TRBD1 or TRBD2, each matching 5 bases. This CDR3 is 13 amino acids long. Germline values: CDR1 SGHRS, CDR2 YFSETQ. V lost 7 bases, J lost 5 bases, and 16 bases lay in between. The CDR3 bases are TGCGCCAGCCGCGAAGGGACCGCCCACGAGCAGTACTTC. The encoded protein is CASREGTAHEQYF.

The V call is TRBV11-3, the J call TRBJ2-3; D is unresolved. This CDR3 is 13 amino acids long. Trimming left V 1 base short and J 1 base short, with 3 bases between. Looked up from germline, CDR1 is SGHNT and CDR2 is YENEEA. The CDR3 DNA sequence: TGTGCCAGCAGCTTAGGCCGCACAGATACGCAGTATTTT. Its protein product is CASSLGRTDTQYF. The variable domain in full, completed from reference TRBV11-3 and TRBJ2-3, reads EAGVVQSPRYKIIEKKQPVAFWCNPISGHNTLYWYLQNLGQGPELLIRYENEEAVDDSQLPKDRFSAERLKGVDSTLKIQPAELGDSAVYLCASSLGRTDTQYFGPGTRLTVL.

The V and J genes are TRBV6-1 and TRBJ1-5; D gene unclear. Trimming took off 5 bases at V and 4 bases at J, with 9 bases between the two ends. The length of the CDR3 is 13 residues. Germline loops: CDR1 MNHNS, CDR2 SASEGT. The CDR3 reads CASSPAKNQPQHF. The CDR3 nucleotides read TGTGCCAGCAGTCCAGCCAAAAATCAGCCCCAGCATTTT.

A single count supports this clone. The CDR3 loop reads CASSPSPGGGNQPQHF. In DNA form, the CDR3 reads TGTGCCAGCAGCCCTTCCCCAGGGGGTGGCAATCAGCCCCAGCATTTT. The chain uses TRBV7-2 and TRBJ1-5; 7 bases are a match to TRBD1. The CDR3 loop spans 16 amino acids. Germline V gene sequence: CDR1 SGHTA, CDR2 FQGNSA. V lost 5 bases and J lost 2; bases outside the gene matches: 9. The entire variable domain, with the rest obtained from reference TRBV7-2 and TRBJ1-5, is as follows: GAGVSQSPSNKVTEKGKDVELRCDPISGHTALYWYRQSLGQGLEFLIYFQGNSAPDKSGLPSDRFSAERTGGSVSTLTIQRTQQEDSAVYLCASSPSPGGGNQPQHFGDGTRLSIL.

This clone was seen just once. The chain has TRBV14 and TRBJ2-5, with 12 bases identical to TRBD2. Losses at the gene ends were 4 bases for V and 0 bases for J; bases not matched to a gene: 3. Germline CDR1 and CDR2: SGHDN and FVKESK. This CDR3 spans 16 amino acids. CDR3 region: CASSPRLAGDQETQYF. CDR3 nucleotides: TGTGCCAGCAGCCCTAGACTAGCGGGGGACCAAGAGACCCAGTACTTC.

In its sample, this clone was seen once. This sequence joins TRBV7-9 and TRBJ2-7, with 10 nucleotides matching TRBD2. Trimming cost V 6 bases and J 0 bases; bases outside gene matches: 2. This CDR3 spans 14 amino acids. The germline V gene encodes CDR1 SEHNR and CDR2 FQNEAQ (reference sequence). The chain's CDR3 is CASSRTSGSYEQYF. The CDR3 nucleotides read TGTGCCAGCAGTCGGACTAGCGGCTCCTACGAGCAGTACTTC. The full variable domain, its missing parts supplied by reference TRBV7-9 and TRBJ2-7, is DTGVSQNPRHKITKRGQNVTFRCDPISEHNRLYWYRQTLGQGPEFLTYFQNEAQLEKSRLLSDRFSAERPKGSFSTLEIQRTEQGDSAMYLCASSRTSGSYEQYFGPGTRLTVT.

This clone came up once. This chain links TRBV15 with TRBJ2-6; tentatively, D is TRBD2 (6 bases). This CDR3 has 15 amino acids. Germline-derived CDR1 and CDR2 are LNHNV and YYDKDF (reference sequence). Trimming pared 5 bases from V and 2 bases from J, leaving 10 bases between. CDR3 sequence reads: CATSFAGTGANVLTF. The CDR3 nucleotides read TGTGCCACCAGCTTTGCGGGAACTGGGGCCAACGTCCTGACTTTC.